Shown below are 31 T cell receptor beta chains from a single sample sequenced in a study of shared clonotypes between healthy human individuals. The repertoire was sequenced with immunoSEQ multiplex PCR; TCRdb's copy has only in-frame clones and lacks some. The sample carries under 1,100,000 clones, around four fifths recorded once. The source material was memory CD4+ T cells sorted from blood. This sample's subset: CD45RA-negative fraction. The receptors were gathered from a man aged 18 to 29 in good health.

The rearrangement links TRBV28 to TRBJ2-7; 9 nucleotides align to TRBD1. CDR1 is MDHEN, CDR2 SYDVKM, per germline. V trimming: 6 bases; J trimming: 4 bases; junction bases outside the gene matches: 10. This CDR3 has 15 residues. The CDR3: CASSEQGQGLYEQYF. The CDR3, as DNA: TGTGCCAGCAGCGAGCAGGGACAGGGACTTTACGAGCAGTACTTC. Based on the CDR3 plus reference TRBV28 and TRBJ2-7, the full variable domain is DVKVTQSSRYLVKRTGEKVFLECVQDMDHENMFWYRQDPGLGLRLIYFSYDVKMKEKGDIPEGYSVSREKKERFSLILESASTNQTSMYLCASSEQGQGLYEQYFGPGTRLTVT.

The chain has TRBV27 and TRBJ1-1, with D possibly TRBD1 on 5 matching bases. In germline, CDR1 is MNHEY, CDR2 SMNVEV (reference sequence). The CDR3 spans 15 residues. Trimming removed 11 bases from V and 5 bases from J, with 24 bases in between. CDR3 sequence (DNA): TGTGCCCACAGGTTCGCGCGTACGCCTCGGACTGAAGCTTTCTTT. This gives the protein CAHRFARTPRTEAFF.

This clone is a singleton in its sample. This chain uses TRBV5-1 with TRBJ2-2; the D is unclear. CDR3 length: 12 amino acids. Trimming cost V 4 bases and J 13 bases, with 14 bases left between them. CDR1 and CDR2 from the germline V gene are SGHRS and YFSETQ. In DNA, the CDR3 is TGCGCCAGCAGCGGCGACGGTGAGGTGCTGTTTTTT. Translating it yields CASSGDGEVLFF.

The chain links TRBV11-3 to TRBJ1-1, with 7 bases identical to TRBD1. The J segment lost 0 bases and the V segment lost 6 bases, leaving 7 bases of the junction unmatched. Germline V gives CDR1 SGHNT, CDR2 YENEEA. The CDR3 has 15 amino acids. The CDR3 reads CASSSSTGMNTEAFF. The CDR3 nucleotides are TGTGCCAGCAGTTCGTCGACAGGGATGAACACTGAAGCTTTCTTT. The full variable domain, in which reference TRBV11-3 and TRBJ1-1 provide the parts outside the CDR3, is EAGVVQSPRYKIIEKKQPVAFWCNPISGHNTLYWYLQNLGQGPELLIRYENEEAVDDSQLPKDRFSAERLKGVDSTLKIQPAELGDSAVYLCASSSSTGMNTEAFFGQGTRLTVV.

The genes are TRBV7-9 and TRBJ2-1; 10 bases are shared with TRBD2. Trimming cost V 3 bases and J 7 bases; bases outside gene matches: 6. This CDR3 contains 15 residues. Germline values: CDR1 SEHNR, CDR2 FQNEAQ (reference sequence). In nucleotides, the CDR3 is TGTGCCAGCAGCTTGAAGCGGGAGGGCCCGAATGAGCAGTTCTTC. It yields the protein CASSLKREGPNEQFF.

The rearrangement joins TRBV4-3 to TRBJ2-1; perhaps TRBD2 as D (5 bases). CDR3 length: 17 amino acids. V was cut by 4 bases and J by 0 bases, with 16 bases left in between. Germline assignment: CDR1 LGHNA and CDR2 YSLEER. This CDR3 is CASSPREAGSSYNEQFF. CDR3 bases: TGCGCCAGCAGCCCTAGAGAGGCGGGTAGCTCCTACAATGAGCAGTTCTTC.

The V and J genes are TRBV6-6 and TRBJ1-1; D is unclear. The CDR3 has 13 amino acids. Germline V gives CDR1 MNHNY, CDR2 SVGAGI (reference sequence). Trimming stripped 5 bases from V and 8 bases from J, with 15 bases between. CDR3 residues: CASSPDAEREAFF. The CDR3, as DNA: TGTGCCAGCAGTCCCGACGCGGAGCGAGAAGCTTTCTTT.

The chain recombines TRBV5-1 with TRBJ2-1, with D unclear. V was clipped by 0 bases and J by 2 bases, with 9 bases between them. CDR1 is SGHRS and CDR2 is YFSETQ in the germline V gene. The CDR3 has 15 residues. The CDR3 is CASSLEGDPYNEQFF. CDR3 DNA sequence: TGCGCCAGCAGCTTGGAAGGCGACCCCTACAATGAGCAGTTCTTC.

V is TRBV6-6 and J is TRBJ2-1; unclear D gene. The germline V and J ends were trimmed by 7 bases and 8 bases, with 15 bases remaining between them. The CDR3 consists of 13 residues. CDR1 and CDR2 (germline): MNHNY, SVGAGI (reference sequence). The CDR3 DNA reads TGTGCCAGCACTCTTCGTCGGACCGATGAGCAGTTCTTC. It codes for CASTLRRTDEQFF.

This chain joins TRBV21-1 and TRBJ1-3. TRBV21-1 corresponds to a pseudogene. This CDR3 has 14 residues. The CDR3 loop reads CASNTPRRGNTIYF. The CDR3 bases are TGTGCCAGCAATACACCTAGACGGGGGAACACCATATATTTT.

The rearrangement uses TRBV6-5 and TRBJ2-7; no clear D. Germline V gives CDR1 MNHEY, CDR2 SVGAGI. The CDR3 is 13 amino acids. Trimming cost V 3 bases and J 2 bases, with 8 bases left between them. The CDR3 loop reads CASSYRFPYEQYF. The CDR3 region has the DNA TGTGCCAGCAGTTATCGATTTCCCTACGAGCAGTACTTC.

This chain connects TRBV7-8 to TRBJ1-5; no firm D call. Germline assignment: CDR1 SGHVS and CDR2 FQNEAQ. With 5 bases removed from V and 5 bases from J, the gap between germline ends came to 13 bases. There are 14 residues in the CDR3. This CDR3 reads CASSQTSYDQPQHF. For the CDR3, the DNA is TGTGCCAGCAGCCAAACATCTTACGATCAGCCCCAGCATTTT.

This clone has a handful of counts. CDR3 in DNA: TGTGCCTGGAGGGCCCTGGGGGGGACGGAGACCCAGTACTTC. Its protein product is CAWRALGGTETQYF. The rearrangement links TRBV30 to TRBJ2-5, with 7 bases identical to TRBD2. Germline assignment: CDR1 GTSNPN and CDR2 SVGIG (reference sequence). CDR3 length: 14 amino acids. Losses at the gene ends were 3 bases for V and 5 bases for J; bases not matched to a gene: 9.

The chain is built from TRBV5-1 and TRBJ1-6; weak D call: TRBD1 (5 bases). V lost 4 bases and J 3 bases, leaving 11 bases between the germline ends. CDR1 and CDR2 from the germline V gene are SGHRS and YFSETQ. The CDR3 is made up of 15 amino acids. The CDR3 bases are TGCGCCAGCAGCGACACAGGACGCTATAATTCACCCCTCCACTTT. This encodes CASSDTGRYNSPLHF.

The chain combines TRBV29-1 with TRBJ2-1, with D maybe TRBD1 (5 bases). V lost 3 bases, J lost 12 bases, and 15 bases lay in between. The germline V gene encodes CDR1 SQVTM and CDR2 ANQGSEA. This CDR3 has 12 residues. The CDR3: CSVDHDRTGQFF. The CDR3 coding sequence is TGCAGCGTTGACCACGACAGAACAGGGCAGTTCTTC.

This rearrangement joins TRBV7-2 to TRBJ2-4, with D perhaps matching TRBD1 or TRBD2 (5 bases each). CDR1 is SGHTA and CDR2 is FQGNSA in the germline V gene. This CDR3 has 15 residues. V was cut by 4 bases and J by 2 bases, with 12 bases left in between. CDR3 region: CASSSPGPSKNIQYF. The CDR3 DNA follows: TGTGCCAGCAGCTCACCGGGGCCATCCAAAAACATTCAGTACTTC.

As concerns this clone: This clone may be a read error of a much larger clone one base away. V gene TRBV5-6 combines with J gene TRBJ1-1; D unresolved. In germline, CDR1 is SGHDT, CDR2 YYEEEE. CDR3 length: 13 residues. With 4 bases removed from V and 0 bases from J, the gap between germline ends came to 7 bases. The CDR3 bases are TGTGCCAGCAGCCTCGAGATGAACACTGAAGCTTTCTTT. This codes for CASSLEMNTEAFF.

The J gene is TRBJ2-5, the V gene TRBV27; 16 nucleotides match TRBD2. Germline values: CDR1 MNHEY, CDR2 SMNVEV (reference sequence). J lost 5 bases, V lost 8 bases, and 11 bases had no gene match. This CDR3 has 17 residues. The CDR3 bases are TGTGCCAGCTTTGGTGGGACTAGCGGGGGGGCGGGGGAGACCCAGTACTTC. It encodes CASFGGTSGGAGETQYF.

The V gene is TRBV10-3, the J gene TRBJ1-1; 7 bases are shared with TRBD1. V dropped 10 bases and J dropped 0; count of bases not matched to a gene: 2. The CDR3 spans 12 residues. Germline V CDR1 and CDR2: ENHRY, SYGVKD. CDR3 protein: CATTGLNTEAFF. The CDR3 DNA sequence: TGTGCCACGACAGGGCTGAACACTGAAGCTTTCTTT.

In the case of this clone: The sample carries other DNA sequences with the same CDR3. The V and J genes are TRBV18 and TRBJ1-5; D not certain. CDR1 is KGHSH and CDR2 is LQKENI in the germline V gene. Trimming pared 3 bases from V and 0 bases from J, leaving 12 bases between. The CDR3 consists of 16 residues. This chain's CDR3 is CASSPSGPNSNQPQHF. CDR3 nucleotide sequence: TGTGCCAGCTCACCCTCTGGGCCGAATAGCAATCAGCCCCAGCATTTT. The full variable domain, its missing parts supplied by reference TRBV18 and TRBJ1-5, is NAGVMQNPRHLVRRRGQEARLRCSPMKGHSHVYWYRQLPEEGLKFMVYLQKENIIDESGMPKERFSAEFPKEGPSILRIQQVVRGDSAAYFCASSPSGPNSNQPQHFGDGTRLSIL.

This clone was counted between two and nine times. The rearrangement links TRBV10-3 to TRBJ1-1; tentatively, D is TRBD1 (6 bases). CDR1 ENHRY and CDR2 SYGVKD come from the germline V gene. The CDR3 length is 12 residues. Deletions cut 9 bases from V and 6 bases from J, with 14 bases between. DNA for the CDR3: TGTGCCATACAGGGTTTAAGCGCTGAAGCTTTCTTT. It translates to CAIQGLSAEAFF.

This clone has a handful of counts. As DNA, the CDR3 is TGTGCCAGCAGCAAAGCAACATCCAAAAACTATGGCTACACCTTC. This encodes CASSKATSKNYGYTF. This chain links TRBV21-1 with TRBJ1-2; the table's D call, TRBD1, was not checked against the DNA. TRBV21-1 is a known pseudogene. This CDR3 spans 15 amino acids.

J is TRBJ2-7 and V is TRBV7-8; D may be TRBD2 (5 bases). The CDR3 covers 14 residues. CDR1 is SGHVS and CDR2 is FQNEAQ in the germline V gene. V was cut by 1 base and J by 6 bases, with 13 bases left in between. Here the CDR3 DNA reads TGTGCCAGCAGCTTAGGTAAACTAGTCTTCGAGCAGTACTTC. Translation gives CASSLGKLVFEQYF.

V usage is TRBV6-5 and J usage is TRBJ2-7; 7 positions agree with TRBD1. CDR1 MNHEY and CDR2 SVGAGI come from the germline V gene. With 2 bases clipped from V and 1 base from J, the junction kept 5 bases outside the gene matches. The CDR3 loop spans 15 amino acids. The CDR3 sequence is CASSYLQGKSYEQYF. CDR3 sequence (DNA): TGTGCCAGCAGTTACCTACAGGGGAAATCCTACGAGCAGTACTTC.

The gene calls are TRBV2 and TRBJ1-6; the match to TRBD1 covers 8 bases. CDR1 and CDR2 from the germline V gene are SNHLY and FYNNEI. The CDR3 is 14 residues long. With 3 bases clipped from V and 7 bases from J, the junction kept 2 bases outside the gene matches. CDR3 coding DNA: TGTGCCAGCAGTGATCGACAGGGGAATTCACCCCTCCACTTT. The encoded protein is CASSDRQGNSPLHF.

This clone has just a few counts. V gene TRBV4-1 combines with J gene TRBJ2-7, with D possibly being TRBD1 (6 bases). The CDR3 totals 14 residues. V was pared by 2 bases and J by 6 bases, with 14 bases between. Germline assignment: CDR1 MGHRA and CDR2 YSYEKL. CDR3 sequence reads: CASSQPSTGSEQYF. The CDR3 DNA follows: TGCGCCAGCAGCCAACCATCCACAGGGTCCGAGCAGTACTTC.

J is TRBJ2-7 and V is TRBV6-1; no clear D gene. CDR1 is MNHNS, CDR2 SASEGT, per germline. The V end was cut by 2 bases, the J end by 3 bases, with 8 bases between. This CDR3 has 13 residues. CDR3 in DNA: TGTGCCAGCAGTGAACTGGGTTTCTACGAGCAGTACTTC. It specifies CASSELGFYEQYF.

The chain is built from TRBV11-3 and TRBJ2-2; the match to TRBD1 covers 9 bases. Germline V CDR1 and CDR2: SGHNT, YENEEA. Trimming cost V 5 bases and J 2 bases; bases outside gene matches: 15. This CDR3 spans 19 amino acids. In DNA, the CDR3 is TGTGCCAGCAGCCGCCCGGTCACAGGGGGCACGAATAACACCGGGGAGCTGTTTTTT. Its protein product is CASSRPVTGGTNNTGELFF.

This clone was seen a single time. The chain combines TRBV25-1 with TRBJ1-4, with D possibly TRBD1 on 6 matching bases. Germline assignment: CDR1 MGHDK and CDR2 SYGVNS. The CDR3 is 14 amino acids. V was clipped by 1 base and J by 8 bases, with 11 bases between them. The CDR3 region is CASSESSQGEKLFF. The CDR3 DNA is TGTGCCAGCAGTGAATCTTCCCAGGGGGAAAAACTGTTTTTT.

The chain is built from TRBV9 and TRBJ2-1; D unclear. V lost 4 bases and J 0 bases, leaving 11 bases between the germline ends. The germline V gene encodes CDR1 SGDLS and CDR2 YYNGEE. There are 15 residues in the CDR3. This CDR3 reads CASSLIGSSYNEQFF. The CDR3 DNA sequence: TGTGCCAGCAGCCTTATCGGAAGCTCCTACAATGAGCAGTTCTTC.

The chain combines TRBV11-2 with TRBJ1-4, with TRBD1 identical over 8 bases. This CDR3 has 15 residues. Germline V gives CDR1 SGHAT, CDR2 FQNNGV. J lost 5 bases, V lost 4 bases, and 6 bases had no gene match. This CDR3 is CASSWVQGANEKLFF. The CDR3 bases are TGTGCCAGCAGCTGGGTTCAGGGGGCAAATGAAAAACTGTTTTTT.